These 26 T cell receptor beta chains came from one sample sequenced in a study of identical twins. TCRdb processed the 5' RACE reads anew with MiXCR; each CDR3 protein has one entry. Of 400,000 to 550,000 distinct CDR3 sequences listed, around 20% were seen once; the top ten hold 0.91%. The same data also went into a second study, on T cells expressing NK-cell markers.

Sequencing used CD4+ T cells sorted from blood. All receptors come from a woman aged 18-29 years in good health.

The count of this clonotype is one. The chain couples TRBV27 to TRBJ2-6; 8 positions match TRBD1. This CDR3 spans 16 amino acids. V shed 6 bases and J 0 bases; nucleotides not matched to a gene: 4. CDR1 is MNHEY, CDR2 SMNVEV, per germline (reference sequence). CDR3 coding DNA: TGTGCCAGCAGGAGGACAGGGAGCTCTGGGGCCAACGTCCTGACTTTC. Amino acids: CASRRTGSSGANVLTF.

This clonotype was detected a few times. The chain uses TRBV6-1 and TRBJ2-2, with 7 bases aligning to TRBD1. The CDR3 contains 15 residues. Germline-derived CDR1 and CDR2 are MNHNS and SASEGT. With V trimmed by 10 bases and J by 5 bases, 13 bases remained unmatched. In DNA form, the CDR3 reads TGTGCCAACATCCGAGGGGGCCCGGATACCGGGGAGCTGTTTTTT. Translated: CANIRGGPDTGELFF.

The chain combines TRBV29-1 with TRBJ2-3; 7 bases align to TRBD2. CDR1 and CDR2 from the germline V gene are SQVTM and ANQGSEA. V shed 5 bases and J 6 bases; nucleotides not matched to a gene: 8. The length of the CDR3 is 13 residues. The CDR3 sequence: CSVLGGRADTQYF. As DNA, the CDR3 is TGCAGCGTTTTGGGAGGGAGGGCCGATACGCAGTATTTT.

This clonotype has a handful of counts. V is TRBV5-5 and J is TRBJ1-1, with D uncertain. V dropped 2 bases and J dropped 5 bases, with 13 bases sitting between them. From germline, CDR1 is SGHKS and CDR2 YYEKEE (reference sequence). This CDR3 region has 14 residues. Written as DNA, the CDR3 is TGTGCCAGCAGCTTCCGGAGGGTTGGAACTGAAGCTTTCTTT. Translation: CASSFRRVGTEAFF.

CDR3 residues: CASSLFLNSPLHF. The CDR3 DNA reads TGTGCCAGCAGCTTATTTCTGAATTCACCCCTCCACTTT. The V call is TRBV7-3, the J call TRBJ1-6; no clear D. Germline lookup yields CDR1 SGHTA and CDR2 FQGTGA. V was shortened by 2 bases and J by 7 bases, with 6 bases between the two germline ends. The CDR3 totals 13 residues.

This clonotype has more than one count but fewer than ten. This chain connects TRBV27 to TRBJ2-1; D gene uncertain. Germline assignment: CDR1 MNHEY and CDR2 SMNVEV (reference sequence). The CDR3 runs 15 residues. V shed 5 bases and J shed 6 bases, with 17 bases lying between them. The CDR3 here is CASSPAARQRNEQFF. The CDR3 coding sequence is TGTGCCAGCAGTCCTGCGGCTAGGCAGCGCAATGAGCAGTTCTTC.

This clonotype has more than one count but fewer than ten. The chain links TRBV9 to TRBJ2-4; 9 nucleotides align to TRBD2. With V trimmed by 4 bases and J by 0 bases, 5 bases remained unmatched. This CDR3 has 16 amino acids. Germline values: CDR1 SGDLS, CDR2 YYNGEE. CDR3 protein: CASSKLAGVAKNIQYF. The CDR3, as DNA: TGTGCCAGCAGCAAATTAGCGGGAGTAGCCAAAAACATTCAGTACTTC.

The chain combines TRBV29-1 with TRBJ1-2; TRBD1 agrees at 7 bases. Germline CDR1 is SQVTM and CDR2 is ANQGSEA. V lost 7 bases to trimming and J lost 5 bases; unmatched junction nucleotides: 10. This CDR3 has 13 amino acids. The CDR3 nucleotides are TGCAGCGCCCTCCGGGACAGTAGTTATGGCTACACCTTC. It specifies CSALRDSSYGYTF. The whole variable domain, filled in from reference TRBV29-1 and TRBJ1-2, reads SAVISQKPSRDICQRGTSLTIQCQVDSQVTMMFWYRQQPGQSLTLIATANQGSEATYESGFVIDKFPISRPNLTFSTLTVSNMSPEDSSIYLCSALRDSSYGYTFGSGTRLTVV.

In its sample, this clonotype was seen a few times. This rearrangement joins TRBV20-1 to TRBJ1-1, with 8 positions matching TRBD1. Losses at the gene ends were 5 bases for V and 2 bases for J; bases not matched to a gene: 4. The CDR3 spans 13 residues. The germline gives CDR1 DFQATT, CDR2 SNEGSKA (reference sequence). This CDR3 is CSAGTGANTEAFF. CDR3 nucleotides: TGCAGTGCTGGGACAGGAGCCAACACTGAAGCTTTCTTT.

The V gene is TRBV20-1, the J gene TRBJ2-5; the match to TRBD2 covers 7 bases. Germline CDR1 reads DFQATT; CDR2 reads SNEGSKA (reference sequence). Losses at the gene ends were 2 bases for V and 2 bases for J; bases not matched to a gene: 5. The CDR3 consists of 14 residues. CDR3 bases: TGCAGTGCTAGAATCGGAGCGGGGCAAGAGACCCAGTACTTC. This encodes CSARIGAGQETQYF.

The rearrangement joins TRBV12-3 or TRBV12-4 to TRBJ2-1; TRBD2 matches at 9 bases. The CDR3 is 16 residues long. The trim removed 6 bases at V and 12 bases at J, leaving 18 bases unmatched. The CDR3 spells CASRSRSGSRPGLQFF. The DNA of the CDR3 is TGTGCCAGCAGATCCCGTAGCGGGAGTCGGCCCGGTTTGCAGTTCTTC.

This chain links TRBV20-1 with TRBJ2-3, with D possibly matching TRBD2 (7 bases). The V end was cut by 6 bases, the J end by 0 bases, with 19 bases between. Per germline, CDR1 DFQATT and CDR2 SNEGSKA (reference sequence). The CDR3 length is 16 residues. The CDR3 region has the DNA TGCAGTGCCATTAGCCCGGCGGGGGCTAGCACAGATACGCAGTATTTT. It encodes CSAISPAGASTDTQYF.

The sample holds a few counts of this clonotype. This chain joins TRBV7-9 and TRBJ2-7, with a weak D call TRBD2 (6 bases). V lost 1 base and J lost 0, with 7 bases in between. The CDR3 is 14 amino acids. CDR1 is SEHNR and CDR2 is FQNEAQ in the germline V gene (reference sequence). In nucleotides, the CDR3 is TGTGCCAGCAGCTTAGTAGCGGTCTCCTACGAGCAGTACTTC. Protein: CASSLVAVSYEQYF.

This clonotype was counted only a few times. The chain is built from TRBV20-1 and TRBJ1-2; D is uncertain. The CDR3 spans 10 residues. Germline V gene lookup returns CDR1 DFQATT and CDR2 SNEGSKA (reference sequence). Trimming shortened V by 3 bases and J by 7 bases, and 6 bases separated the two germline ends. The DNA for the CDR3 is TGCAGTGCTAGCGGACGTGGCTACACCTTC. As protein: CSASGRGYTF.

This clonotype was counted many times. The chain carries TRBV12-3 or TRBV12-4 and TRBJ1-1; possible D gene TRBD1, 6 bases. Trimming shortened V by 4 bases and J by 1 base, and 10 bases separated the two germline ends. The CDR3 extends over 14 amino acids. The CDR3: CASSYRDRNTEAFF. The CDR3 DNA reads as TGTGCCAGCAGTTACAGGGATAGGAACACTGAAGCTTTCTTT.

This clonotype was observed a handful of times. The gene calls are TRBV12-3 or TRBV12-4 and TRBJ1-5; D remains ambiguous. The CDR3 is 12 amino acids. Trimming took off 6 bases at V and 11 bases at J, with 14 bases between the two ends. In nucleotides, the CDR3 is TGTGCCAGCAGCCCCAGTGGGTCAGCCCAGCATTTT. Translating gives CASSPSGSAQHF.

This clonotype has a handful of counts. The CDR3 nucleotides read TGTGCCAGCAGTTACTCGGCCGGAGCTAACTATGGCTACACCTTC. Residues: CASSYSAGANYGYTF. The V gene is TRBV6-5, the J gene TRBJ1-2; D gene unclear. The CDR3 consists of 15 residues. V dropped 0 bases and J dropped 0 bases, with 8 bases sitting between them. Germline V gives CDR1 MNHEY, CDR2 SVGAGI.

In its sample, this clonotype was seen a few times. This CDR3 is CASSQAQASYNEQFF. The CDR3 DNA reads as TGTGCCAGCAGCCAAGCTCAAGCCTCCTACAATGAGCAGTTCTTC. The chain couples TRBV3-1 to TRBJ2-1; no firm D call. Trimming pared 1 base from V and 0 bases from J, leaving 7 bases between. This CDR3 contains 15 residues. The germline V gene encodes CDR1 LGHDT and CDR2 YNNKEL (reference sequence).

This clonotype has just a few counts. This chain links TRBV4-3 with TRBJ2-4, with D unclear. The CDR3 has 16 residues. The V end was cut by 4 bases, the J end by 0 bases, with 13 bases between. Germline V lookup: CDR1 LGHNA, CDR2 YSLEER. The CDR3: CASSPRGGEAKNIQYF. In DNA form, the CDR3 reads TGCGCCAGCAGCCCTAGAGGCGGTGAAGCCAAAAACATTCAGTACTTC.

V is TRBV5-1 and J is TRBJ1-4; 7 bases are shared with TRBD1. J was trimmed by 5 bases and V by 4 bases; bases with no gene match: 5. In germline, CDR1 is SGHRS, CDR2 YFSETQ. The CDR3 has 14 residues. The CDR3 coding sequence is TGCGCCAGCAGCAGGGACAGTAAGAATGAAAAACTGTTTTTT. It yields the protein CASSRDSKNEKLFF.

This clonotype was detected only a few times. The DNA for the CDR3 is TGTGCCAGCAGCTGGTCAAGCTCCTACGAGCAGTACTTC. Protein: CASSWSSSYEQYF. V usage is TRBV14 and J usage is TRBJ2-7; D unclear. V lost 5 bases, J lost 0 bases, and 8 bases lay in between. CDR3 length equals 13 residues. Per the germline V gene, CDR1 is SGHDN and CDR2 is FVKESK.

In this sample, this clonotype turned up a few times. Since a much larger clone is just one base distant, this may be a read error. J is TRBJ2-7 and V is TRBV12-3 or TRBV12-4; no clear D gene. This CDR3 comprises 11 residues. The V and J ends lost 2 bases and 4 bases respectively, with 3 bases between them. The CDR3 nucleotides read TGTGCCAGCAGTTTATGGTACGAGCAGTACTTC. The encoded protein is CASSLWYEQYF.

The chain carries TRBV5-1 and TRBJ2-7; D perhaps matches TRBD2 (5 bases). Germline V gene data show CDR1 as SGHRS and CDR2 as YFSETQ. Trimming stripped 4 bases from V and 4 bases from J, with 18 bases between. CDR3 length: 15 amino acids. Here the CDR3 reads CASSLRGSLSYEQYF. CDR3 coding DNA: TGCGCCAGCAGCCTCCGAGGGAGTCTATCGTACGAGCAGTACTTC. The full variable domain, rest sourced from reference TRBV5-1 and TRBJ2-7, is KAGVTQTPRYLIKTRGQQVTLSCSPISGHRSVSWYQQTPGQGLQFLFEYFSETQRNKGNFPGRFSGRQFSNSRSEMNVSTLELGDSALYLCASSLRGSLSYEQYFGPGTRLTVT.

In its sample, this clonotype was seen many times. The J gene is TRBJ1-5, the V gene TRBV4-3; TRBD1 matches at 8 bases. V trimming: 0 bases; J trimming: 7 bases; junction bases outside the gene matches: 5. This CDR3 region has 15 residues. Germline CDR1 is LGHNA and CDR2 is YSLEER. CDR3 bases: TGCGCCAGCAGCCAAGATTTACAGGGGGGACAGCCCCAGCATTTT. It specifies CASSQDLQGGQPQHF.

The CDR3 bases are TGTGCCAGCAGGGGGACAGGGACTTACCCTGGGGCCAACGTCCTGACTTTC. Translating gives CASRGTGTYPGANVLTF. The V and J genes are TRBV2 and TRBJ2-6, with 9 bases identical to TRBD1. Germline assignment: CDR1 SNHLY and CDR2 FYNNEI. The V gene end was trimmed by 6 bases and the J gene end by 2 bases; junction bases not matched to a gene: 8. This CDR3 is built from 17 residues.

This clonotype was recorded many times. The chain joins TRBV7-2 to TRBJ2-7; maybe TRBD1 (6 bases). The CDR3 is 16 amino acids. The germline gives CDR1 SGHTA, CDR2 FQGNSA. Trimming took off 2 bases at V and 0 bases at J, with 14 bases between the two ends. CDR3 coding DNA: TGTGCCAGCAGCTTAATTGGGGGCCCTGACTCCTACGAGCAGTACTTC. As protein: CASSLIGGPDSYEQYF.